This TCR beta chain was sequenced for a study of T cells after yellow fever vaccination (dated by TCRdb to the late 2010s). Looking at the study overall: The SMART-Seq v4 Ultra Low Input RNA kit was used to prepare libraries from fractions with low cell numbers. To follow T-cell clones before and after primary and booster YFV17D yellow fever vaccination, bulk TCR alpha and beta repertoires were sequenced over time. The cohort comprised two healthy male donors, one aged 18 to 30 and one aged 30 to 40 years. Blood was collected at multiple timepoints before and after primary and secondary immunization, and bulk PBMC replicates and cell subsets were isolated.

What the study reported, not specific to this receptor: Most clones expanded after primary vaccination (approximately 97% of CD4 and about 85% of CD8) were re-detected after the booster, suggesting that broad memory maintenance occurred. Because the study included only a couple of donors, the extent to which the findings can be generalized is limited. The secondary T-cell response was found to be weaker but faster than the primary response, with a peak reached on day 5 rather than on day 15. A small share of clonotypes was detected in both CD4 and CD8 compartments, with the overlap likely arising from convergent recombination. Computational filtering was needed because FACS-sorted repertoires could contain abundant contaminating clonotypes from the bulk population.

The treatment or condition label on this specimen signifies: live attenuated yellow fever vaccine strain. PBMCs were isolated from peripheral blood using a standard Ficoll-Paque protocol. Dynabeads CD4 and CD8 positive selection kits were used to isolate the CD4 and CD8 T-cell fractions. RNA was extracted with TriZol from bulk PBMCs, CD4 and CD8 fractions, and dextramer-positive and dextramer-negative fractions. The germline V gene supplies CDR1 SNHLY and CDR2 FYNNEI. Relative to germline, V is 3 bases shorter and J is 6 bases shorter, with 14 bases between their ends. From the cysteine up to the phenylalanine, the CDR3 has a length of 15 residues. Only CDR3 DNA is held: 45 bases, read in frame from base 1. TCR cDNA was synthesized by 5'RACE template switching, through which a universal primer site and unique molecular identifiers were introduced. Priming of cDNA synthesis was performed from both the TCR alpha and TCR beta constant segments. Two PCR steps were used to amplify libraries, with sample barcodes and sequencing adapters being added in the second step. Sequencing of libraries was done on Illumina HiSeq 2500 (2x100 bp) or NovaSeq (2x150 bp). Concerning the study's data processing: Demultiplexing of reads and collapsing into UMI consensus sequences were performed with MIGEC, and V(D)J alignment was carried out with MiXCR. Vaccine-responding clonotypes were identified with edgeR using replicate PBMC samples, with FDR below 0.01 and a log2 fold change above 5 up to day 15 being required. Bulk clonotypes were assigned CD4 or CD8 identity according to which sequenced CD4 or CD8 repertoire held them at higher abundance. Using fastp trimming at Q25 and MiXCR clonotype assembly, TCRdb reanalyzed the public sequencing data and kept in-frame beta chains. Every CDR3 protein is listed once, alongside the most common genes and DNA of its rows. TCRdb, rather than the study authors, made the V and J calls. The sample table lists around 230,000 distinct CDR3 sequences, less than 7.5% of them with a count of one. The ten largest clonotypes hold approximately 1.1% of the sample.

Concerning this clonotype itself: Its antigen remains undetermined. Base qualities were left out, and no much larger clone turns up one base away.

Material: CD4+ T cells sorted from PBMCs, obtained on the day of the yellow fever booster vaccination. The receptor was derived from a man in his thirties or forties who received the YFV17D yellow fever vaccine. This sequence uses TRBV2 and TRBJ2-2, with no confident D gene call. The CDR3 region has the sequence CASSEDKVMAGELFF. The nucleotide sequence reads TGTGCCAGCAGTGAGGATAAGGTGATGGCCGGGGAGCTGTTTTTT. The CDR3 plus the reference TRBV2 and TRBJ2-2 genes for the other parts give the full variable domain: EPEVTQTPSHQVTQMGQEVILRCVPISNHLYFYWYRQILGQKVEFLVSFYNNEISEKSEIFDDQFSVERPDGSNFTLKIRSTKLEDSAMYFCASSEDKVMAGELFFGEGSRLTVL.